The next 22 T cell receptor beta chains were all read from a single sample in a study of CD8 T cells in ankylosing spondylitis. For these TCRs, the target antigens are not known. TCRdb re-called the 5' RACE reads with MiXCR, one entry per CDR3 protein. The sample yields some 700,000 distinct CDR3 sequences, around 20% seen once. Findings of the study overall: What seemed typical of ankylosing spondylitis blood was a TCR beta motif built from fewer than ten highly homologous variants.

Sequenced: blood, either unsorted or a sorted T cell fraction (not recorded which). Receptors were obtained from a male donor with ankylosing spondylitis.

This clonotype came up a few times. The V and J genes are TRBV7-2 and TRBJ2-5; 8 bases map to TRBD2. This CDR3 comprises 13 residues. CDR1 and CDR2 (germline): SGHTA, FQGNSA. J was trimmed by 2 bases and V by 11 bases; bases with no gene match: 7. The CDR3 sequence: CAPDPSGQETQYF. For the CDR3, the DNA is TGTGCCCCCGATCCTAGCGGGCAAGAGACCCAGTACTTC.

This chain joins TRBV29-1 and TRBJ2-7, with D possibly being TRBD1 (6 bases). The CDR3 totals 12 residues. V was cut by 5 bases and J by 2 bases, with 10 bases left in between. The V gene's germline CDR1 is SQVTM and CDR2 ANQGSEA. The CDR3 bases are TGCAGCGTTCAGGACAGCCCCTACGAGCAGTACTTC. Its translation: CSVQDSPYEQYF.

V and J are TRBV18 and TRBJ2-7; D possibly corresponds to TRBD1 (6 bases). Germline CDR1 is KGHSH and CDR2 is LQKENI. There are 15 residues in the CDR3. V shed 3 bases and J shed 1 base, with 13 bases lying between them. CDR3 sequence reads: CASSPHRENSYEQYF. CDR3 nucleotide sequence: TGTGCCAGCTCACCTCACAGGGAAAATTCCTACGAGCAGTACTTC. The full variable domain, completed using reference TRBV18 and TRBJ2-7, is NAGVMQNPRHLVRRRGQEARLRCSPMKGHSHVYWYRQLPEEGLKFMVYLQKENIIDESGMPKERFSAEFPKEGPSILRIQQVVRGDSAAYFCASSPHRENSYEQYFGPGTRLTVT.

V is TRBV18 and J is TRBJ2-3, with 14 bases identical to TRBD2. V dropped 3 bases and J dropped 2; count of bases not matched to a gene: 4. This CDR3 has 17 amino acids. The germline CDR1 and CDR2 sequences are KGHSH and LQKENI. The DNA for the CDR3 is TGTGCCAGCTCACCCGGGACTAGCGGGGGAGACACAGATACGCAGTATTTT. Its translation: CASSPGTSGGDTDTQYF.

This clonotype appeared a few times. The chain combines TRBV2 with TRBJ1-1; D might be TRBD1 (5 bases). From germline, CDR1 is SNHLY and CDR2 FYNNEI. The CDR3 loop spans 13 amino acids. The V end lost 8 bases, the J end lost 3 bases, and 13 bases lay between the germline ends. The CDR3 reads CASSGVRDTEAFF. CDR3 nucleotide sequence: TGTGCCAGCTCGGGGGTACGGGACACTGAAGCTTTCTTT.

Worth noting for this clonotype: At one end the junction does not follow the germline gene, possibly because of a read error. The chain joins TRBV12-3 or TRBV12-4 to TRBJ2-1; 11 nucleotides align to TRBD2. The CDR3 is 19 amino acids. CDR3 DNA: TGTGCCAGCACCGGAGTGACTAGCGGGGATCCCAGCTCCTACAATGAGCAGCTCTTC. It yields the protein CASTGVTSGDPSSYNEQLF.

The V and J genes are TRBV4-1 and TRBJ1-2; TRBD1 agrees at 7 bases. J lost 3 bases, V lost 4 bases, and 5 bases had no gene match. Germline values: CDR1 MGHRA, CDR2 YSYEKL. There are 14 residues in the CDR3. The CDR3 here is CASSPRDSDYGYTF. CDR3 coding DNA: TGCGCCAGCAGCCCCAGGGACAGCGACTATGGCTACACCTTC.

This clonotype turned up a few times. This chain connects TRBV18 to TRBJ1-5, with no clear D. The CDR3 has 14 amino acids. The germline V and J ends were trimmed by 3 bases and 2 bases, with 8 bases remaining between them. Germline values: CDR1 KGHSH, CDR2 LQKENI. Written as DNA, the CDR3 is TGTGCCAGCTCACCGGTGGAAGGCAATCAGCCCCAGCATTTT. It is translated as CASSPVEGNQPQHF. Supplemented by reference TRBV18 and TRBJ1-5, the full variable domain reads NAGVMQNPRHLVRRRGQEARLRCSPMKGHSHVYWYRQLPEEGLKFMVYLQKENIIDESGMPKERFSAEFPKEGPSILRIQQVVRGDSAAYFCASSPVEGNQPQHFGDGTRLSIL.

This clonotype was detected a few times. The rearrangement links TRBV5-1 to TRBJ2-1; 11 bases map to TRBD2. Unmatched junction bases numbered 7, after V lost 5 bases and J lost 9 bases. The germline gives CDR1 SGHRS, CDR2 YFSETQ. This CDR3 has 14 residues. The CDR3 loop is CASRLQGLAVEQFF. CDR3 bases: TGCGCCAGCAGGTTGCAGGGACTAGCGGTTGAGCAGTTCTTC.

The V gene is TRBV7-9, the J gene TRBJ1-1, with 9 bases aligning to TRBD1. Germline assignment: CDR1 SEHNR and CDR2 FQNEAQ (reference sequence). This CDR3 is built from 15 residues. The V gene end was trimmed by 4 bases and the J gene end by 3 bases; junction bases not matched to a gene: 6. CDR3 in amino acids: CASSSNRGLDTEAFF. The CDR3 DNA reads as TGTGCCAGCAGCTCTAACAGGGGGCTGGACACTGAAGCTTTCTTT.

V is TRBV9 and J is TRBJ2-7, with a weak D call TRBD1 (5 bases). V was trimmed by 3 bases and J by 4 bases, leaving 14 bases between them. CDR1 is SGDLS and CDR2 is YYNGEE in the germline V gene. CDR3 length: 14 amino acids. The CDR3 spells CASSEGASGYEQYF. CDR3 in DNA: TGTGCCAGCAGCGAAGGGGCCTCAGGGTACGAGCAGTACTTC.

This clonotype was detected only a few times. CDR3 residues: CASSRGRTGDIYGYTF. The CDR3 DNA reads TGCGCCAGCAGCCGAGGACGAACAGGGGACATCTATGGCTACACCTTC. The rearrangement links TRBV4-3 to TRBJ1-2; 7 bases agree with TRBD1. The germline CDR1 and CDR2 sequences are LGHNA and YSLEER. The length of the CDR3 is 16 residues. Unmatched junction bases numbered 12, after V lost 4 bases and J lost 4 bases.

This clonotype has a handful of counts. The rearrangement links TRBV7-9 to TRBJ2-7; TRBD2 matches at 8 bases. The CDR3 extends over 13 amino acids. CDR1 is SEHNR and CDR2 is FQNEAQ in the germline V gene (reference sequence). The trim removed 6 bases at V and 2 bases at J, leaving 3 bases unmatched. This CDR3 is CASRTTSAYEQYF. The CDR3 coding sequence is TGTGCCAGCAGAACGACTAGCGCCTACGAGCAGTACTTC.

The table lists this clonotype with many counts. The rearrangement joins TRBV12-3 or TRBV12-4 to TRBJ2-3; no reliable D call. The CDR3 totals 12 residues. The V end lost 6 bases, the J end lost 5 bases, and 9 bases lay between the germline ends. CDR3 protein: CASSPRRDTQYF. DNA of the CDR3: TGTGCCAGCAGCCCTCGGAGAGATACGCAGTATTTT.

V gene TRBV29-1 combines with J gene TRBJ2-2, with TRBD2 matching over 12 bases. The V gene end was trimmed by 4 bases and the J gene end by 5 bases; junction bases not matched to a gene: 2. The CDR3 sequence is 14 residues long. Per the germline V gene, CDR1 is SQVTM and CDR2 is ANQGSEA. The CDR3 DNA reads as TGCAGCGTTGTAGGGACTAGCGGGACCGGGGAGCTGTTTTTT. It translates to CSVVGTSGTGELFF.

With regard to this clonotype: The junction shows a germline mismatch at one end, possibly a read error. V gene TRBV29-1 combines with J gene TRBJ1-4; a weak D match, TRBD1 (5 bases). CDR1 SQVTM and CDR2 ANQGSEA come from the germline V gene. The CDR3 has 13 residues. The CDR3 DNA is TGCAGCGTACGGGACCCGGGAAAGGAAAATCTGTTTTTT. It is translated as CSVRDPGKENLFF. Together with reference TRBV29-1 and TRBJ1-4, the CDR3 gives the full variable domain: SAVISQKPSRDICQRGTSLTIQCQVDSQVTMMFWYRQQPGQSLTLIATANQGSEATYESGFVIDKFPISRPNLTFSTLTVSNMSPEDSSIYLCSVRDPGKENLFFGSGTQLSVL.

The chain links TRBV20-1 to TRBJ2-7, with TRBD2 matching 11 bases. V trimming: 7 bases; J trimming: 3 bases; junction bases outside the gene matches: 11. Germline CDR1 is DFQATT and CDR2 is SNEGSKA (reference sequence). The CDR3 has 15 residues. CDR3 in DNA: TGCAGTGTTCGAGCTAGCGGGAGGAGGGACTACGAGCAGTACTTC. Amino acid sequence: CSVRASGRRDYEQYF.

V and J are TRBV5-1 and TRBJ2-7; D may be TRBD2 (6 bases). The CDR3 spans 13 residues. V lost 3 bases and J lost 4, with 11 bases in between. Per germline, CDR1 SGHRS and CDR2 YFSETQ. The CDR3 spells CASSSIGTYEQYF. The CDR3 bases are TGCGCCAGCAGCTCGATCGGGACTTACGAGCAGTACTTC.

This clonotype has more than one count but fewer than ten. The gene calls are TRBV27 and TRBJ1-5, with no clear D. Germline V CDR1 and CDR2: MNHEY, SMNVEV (reference sequence). The CDR3 is 16 residues long. V lost 6 bases to trimming and J lost 2 bases, with 17 bases between them. CDR3 protein: CASSFDRPTGNQPQHF. CDR3 nucleotides: TGTGCCAGCAGCTTCGATCGTCCCACGGGCAATCAGCCCCAGCATTTT.

The chain has TRBV6-4 and TRBJ2-1; D is unresolved. In germline, CDR1 is MRHNA, CDR2 SNTAGT. The germline V and J ends were trimmed by 3 bases and 5 bases, with 8 bases remaining between them. The CDR3 spans 13 residues. CDR3 residues: CASSEEIDNEQFF. The CDR3 DNA reads as TGTGCCAGCAGTGAAGAGATTGACAATGAGCAGTTCTTC.

The V and J genes are TRBV7-6 and TRBJ2-3; 10 nucleotides match TRBD1. The CDR3 extends over 16 amino acids. The germline V gene has CDR1 SGHVS and CDR2 FNYEAQ. Losses at the gene ends were 2 bases for V and 2 bases for J; bases not matched to a gene: 4. CDR3 amino acids: CASSLMGTGDTDTQYF. CDR3 coding DNA: TGTGCCAGCAGCTTAATGGGGACAGGGGACACAGATACGCAGTATTTT. The entire variable domain, with the rest obtained from reference TRBV7-6 and TRBJ2-3, is as follows: GAGVSQSPRYKVTKRGQDVALRCDPISGHVSLYWYRQALGQGPEFLTYFNYEAQQDKSGLPNDRFSAERPEGSISTLTIQRTEQRDSAMYRCASSLMGTGDTDTQYFGPGTRLTVL.

This clonotype was seen more than once but under ten times. Here the CDR3 DNA reads TGCGCCAGCAGCCAACAACCCGGGGTACGCAGTGAGCAGTTCTTC. Its protein product is CASSQQPGVRSEQFF. The chain couples TRBV4-1 to TRBJ2-1, with D possibly matching TRBD2 (5 bases). V dropped 2 bases and J dropped 9 bases, with 17 bases sitting between them. The CDR3 is made up of 15 amino acids. Germline CDR1 and CDR2: MGHRA and YSYEKL.